Described below is a single TCR beta chain sequence and its context. Its antigen is undetermined. The sample is drawn from a study of OX40 agonist ivuxolimab in advanced cancers. Study at large: The mean age was approximately 60 years, ranging from roughly 23 to 79, with 65% to 85% of participants male.

Assay used: immunoSEQ multiplex PCR; TCRdb lists only in-frame clones, some missing. The data hold more than 9,500 clones, with 90% observed a single time. The CDR3 consists of 14 residues. The germline V gene encodes CDR1 LNHDA and CDR2 SQIVND (reference sequence). V shed 2 bases and J shed 3 bases, with 10 bases lying between them. Study-level findings and limits: In the 0.1 to 3.0 mg/kg range, CD4+ and CD8+ blood T cells had expanded clonally by week 6.

People who had autoimmune disease history or systemic immunosuppression were excluded. Drawing of blood for sampling happened at baseline, at cycle 4 day 1, and at cycle 7 day 1. The sequences come from CD4+ or CD8+ T cells sorted from blood, collected in a trial of the OX40 agonist ivuxolimab. The J gene is TRBJ1-1, the V gene TRBV19, with D perhaps TRBD1 (6 bases). This clonotype originated in an adult with an advanced solid tumor such as melanoma, head and neck, liver or kidney cancer. The CDR3 DNA is TGTGCCAGTAGTATAACGACAGGACACACTGAAGCTTTCTTT. It specifies CASSITTGHTEAFF.